The rows below give T cell receptor beta chains drawn from one sample of a study of blood T cell repertoires in COVID-19. Only in-frame clones appear in the TCRdb table, and some are missing; sequencing was by immunoSEQ multiplex PCR. The sample carries tens of thousands of clones, about 86% recorded once. The source material was peripheral blood. The receptors derive from a man aged 70 or older with acute or convalescent COVID-19. Each CDR3 is given with its conserved first and last residue. The D gene is left open where the match is weak. The size field is filled for only some rows; it gives once, few, many or a size class.

J: TRBJ1-2; size: .; D: .; V: TRBV6-2/TRBV6-3; DNA: TGTGCCAGCAGTTTACATGGACAGAACTATGGCTACACCTTC; CDR3: CASSLHGQNYGYTF
J: TRBJ1-6; size: few; D: TRBD1; V: TRBV6-5; DNA: TGTGCCAGCAGCCCGGGACAGGCTCAATCACCCCTCCACTTT; CDR3: CASSPGQAQSPLHF
J: TRBJ2-7; size: .; D: TRBD1; V: TRBV28; DNA: TGTGCCAGCCGGTTGGACAGGGGGAACGAGCAGTACTTC; CDR3: CASRLDRGNEQYF
J: TRBJ2-7; size: once; D: TRBD2; V: TRBV7-9; DNA: TGTGCCAGCAGCCCAAACCCGGGACTAAATCTATACGAGCAGTACTTC; CDR3: CASSPNPGLNLYEQYF
J: TRBJ2-1; size: .; D: TRBD2; V: TRBV14; DNA: TGTGCCAGCAGTCTAGCGGGGGGGAATGAGCAGTTCTTC; CDR3: CASSLAGGNEQFF
J: TRBJ2-5; size: .; D: TRBD1; V: TRBV30; DNA: TGTGCCTGGAGTCTAGGGGGCCGAGAGACCCAGTACTTC; CDR3: CAWSLGGRETQYF
J: TRBJ1-4; size: .; D: .; V: TRBV19; DNA: TGTGCCAGTAGTCCCAGACAGTTACGGGATGAAAAACTGTTTTTT; CDR3: CASSPRQLRDEKLFF
J: TRBJ1-1; size: .; D: .; V: TRBV11-2; DNA: TGTGCCAGCAGGTATACAGGGCAAGCTTTCTTT; CDR3: CASRYTGQAFF
J: TRBJ2-7; size: .; D: TRBD1; V: TRBV6-5; DNA: TGTGCCAGCAGTTGGGGACAGGGGTCTCGCGAGCAGTACTTC; CDR3: CASSWGQGSREQYF
J: TRBJ1-1; size: .; D: TRBD1; V: TRBV4-1; DNA: TGCGCCAGCAGCCAGGGACAGGGCTCCAACACTGAAGCTTTCTTT; CDR3: CASSQGQGSNTEAFF
J: TRBJ1-5; size: .; D: .; V: TRBV19; DNA: TGTGCCAGTAGTTCGGTTCGTGACAGAAATCAGCCCCAGCATTTT; CDR3: CASSSVRDRNQPQHF
J: TRBJ1-1; size: .; D: TRBD1; V: TRBV28; DNA: TGTGCCAGCAGCGGGACAGGGGTCGCTGAAGCTTTCTTT; CDR3: CASSGTGVAEAFF
J: TRBJ1-6; size: .; D: TRBD1; V: TRBV5-5; DNA: TGTGCCAGCAGCTGGACAGGGGGCCCTAATTCACCCCTCCACTTT; CDR3: CASSWTGGPNSPLHF
J: TRBJ1-1; size: few; D: TRBD1; V: TRBV7-2; DNA: TGTGCCAGCAGTTCAGGGGGGAACACTGAAGCTTTCTTT; CDR3: CASSSGGNTEAFF
J: TRBJ2-6; size: .; D: .; V: TRBV7-9; DNA: TGTGCCAGCAGCTTACTGACAGTCGGGGCCAACGTCCTGACTTTC; CDR3: CASSLLTVGANVLTF
J: TRBJ1-4; size: .; D: TRBD1; V: TRBV18; DNA: TGTGCCAGCTCACCACAAGACAGGGTCTTCGAAAAACTGTTTTTT; CDR3: CASSPQDRVFEKLFF
J: TRBJ1-2; size: .; D: .; V: TRBV28; DNA: TGTGCCAGCGACCCTACTAATCAGGGCGGCTACACCTTC; CDR3: CASDPTNQGGYTF
J: TRBJ2-1; size: .; D: TRBD1; V: TRBV6-5; DNA: TGTGCCAGTGGACAGGGTTCTAATGAGCAGTTCTTC; CDR3: CASGQGSNEQFF
J: TRBJ2-4; size: .; D: .; V: TRBV30; DNA: TGTGCCTGGAGTGGGGAAGCGACTAGGGTTCAGTACTTC; CDR3: CAWSGEATRVQYF
J: TRBJ1-2; size: .; D: .; V: TRBV7-3; DNA: TGTGCCAGCAGCTTTGGGGGCAGGGGCTATGGCTACACCTTC; CDR3: CASSFGGRGYGYTF
J: TRBJ1-3; size: .; D: .; V: TRBV7-2; DNA: TGTGCCAGCAGCTTAGTGGGGAGCACTGGAAACACCATATATTTT; CDR3: CASSLVGSTGNTIYF
J: TRBJ2-6; size: .; D: .; V: TRBV5-1; DNA: TGCGCCAGCAGCTTGCGGGAGGCAGGGGTGGCCAACGTCCTGACTTTC; CDR3: CASSLREAGVANVLTF
J: TRBJ1-4; size: .; D: TRBD1; V: TRBV3-1/TRBV3-2; DNA: TGTGCCAGCAGCCGGCTCGGACAGGGAGAAGCAGAAAAACTGTTTTTT; CDR3: CASSRLGQGEAEKLFF
J: TRBJ1-1; size: .; D: TRBD1; V: TRBV19; DNA: TGTGCCAGTAGTACGGGACAGACGAACACTGAAGCTTTCTTT; CDR3: CASSTGQTNTEAFF
J: TRBJ1-1; size: .; D: .; V: TRBV30; DNA: TGTGCCTGGAGTACGGGTATTCTAACTGAAGCTTTCTTT; CDR3: CAWSTGILTEAFF
J: TRBJ2-7; size: .; D: .; V: TRBV6-6; DNA: TGTGCCAGCAGATTACTCGATTCCGAGCAGTACTTC; CDR3: CASRLLDSEQYF
J: TRBJ1-5; size: .; D: .; V: TRBV7-2; DNA: TGTGTCAGCAGCTTGGACAGTAATCAGCCCCAGCATTTT; CDR3: CVSSLDSNQPQHF
J: TRBJ2-1; size: .; D: .; V: TRBV19; DNA: TGTGCCAGTAGTATGCGAGGTGGTGAGCAGTTCTTC; CDR3: CASSMRGGEQFF
J: TRBJ1-2; size: .; D: TRBD1; V: TRBV18; DNA: TGTGCCAGCTCACCCGGGACAGGGGGCGGCTACACCTTC; CDR3: CASSPGTGGGYTF
J: TRBJ1-1; size: few; D: .; V: TRBV7-3; DNA: TGTGCCAGCAGCCAACAAGGGGGGGCCACTGAAGCTTTCTTT; CDR3: CASSQQGGATEAFF
J: TRBJ1-2; size: few; D: .; V: TRBV29-1; DNA: TGCAGCGTTGAAACGGGGAACTATGGCTACACCTTC; CDR3: CSVETGNYGYTF
J: TRBJ1-1; size: .; D: .; V: TRBV3-1/TRBV3-2; DNA: TGTGCCAGCAGCCCCGAACAGGGTATGGCTTTCTTT; CDR3: CASSPEQGMAFF
J: TRBJ2-1; size: .; D: TRBD2; V: TRBV5-1; DNA: TGCGCCAGCTTTTCTCGGGCGGGAGACGAGCAGTTCTTC; CDR3: CASFSRAGDEQFF
J: TRBJ1-1; size: .; D: .; V: TRBV7-2; DNA: TGTGCCAGCAGTACCTTCCAGGGAGCGGGGACTGAAGCTTTCTTT; CDR3: CASSTFQGAGTEAFF
J: TRBJ2-3; size: .; D: .; V: TRBV7-9; DNA: TGTGCCAGCAGCTTAGATGACGGCACAGATAGGCAGTATTTT; CDR3: CASSLDDGTDRQYF
J: TRBJ1-3; size: once; D: TRBD1; V: TRBV3-1/TRBV3-2; DNA: TGTGCCAGCAGCCAACCGGACAGGGCACCCTCTGGAAACACCATATATTTT; CDR3: CASSQPDRAPSGNTIYF
J: TRBJ2-6; size: .; D: TRBD1; V: TRBV30; DNA: TGTGCCTGGAGTGTGGACAGGGCTGGGGCCAACGTCCTGACTTTC; CDR3: CAWSVDRAGANVLTF
J: TRBJ1-1; size: .; D: TRBD1; V: TRBV7-9; DNA: TGTGCCAGCACGGACAGGGCTTGGGGCACTGAAGCTTTCTTT; CDR3: CASTDRAWGTEAFF
J: TRBJ1-5; size: .; D: .; V: TRBV28; DNA: TGTGCCAGCCATGGCAGCAATCAGCCCCAGCATTTT; CDR3: CASHGSNQPQHF
J: TRBJ1-1; size: .; D: .; V: TRBV30; DNA: TGTGCCTGGAGTGTACTGTGGGGCGAGGACACTGAAGCTTTCTTT; CDR3: CAWSVLWGEDTEAFF
J: TRBJ1-5; size: .; D: .; V: TRBV27; DNA: TGTGCCAGCAGTTTACAACGGGGTCAGCCCCAGCATTTT; CDR3: CASSLQRGQPQHF
J: TRBJ2-1; size: .; D: TRBD2; V: TRBV10-3; DNA: TGTGCCATCAGTCGCGACGGACTAGTTTATGAGCAGTTCTTC; CDR3: CAISRDGLVYEQFF
J: TRBJ2-1; size: .; D: .; V: TRBV10-3; DNA: TGTGCCATCAGTGTCTCCGGGACTGGGGGATACAATGAGCAGTTCTTC; CDR3: CAISVSGTGGYNEQFF
J: TRBJ1-6; size: .; D: TRBD1; V: TRBV7-6; DNA: TGTGCCAGCAGCTCGGGACAGGCAGTCTCACCCCTCCACTTT; CDR3: CASSSGQAVSPLHF
J: TRBJ2-7; size: .; D: TRBD2; V: TRBV6-5; DNA: TGTGCCAGCAGTCCTTCGGCTAGCGGGAGTTACGAGCAGTACTTC; CDR3: CASSPSASGSYEQYF
J: TRBJ2-1; size: .; D: .; V: TRBV25-1; DNA: TGTGCCAGCAGTGAATATCGGACAGGGAGGGGCAATGAGCAGTTCTTC; CDR3: CASSEYRTGRGNEQFF
J: TRBJ2-3; size: .; D: TRBD2; V: TRBV7-3; DNA: TGTGCCAGCAGCTTATCAGTGGCGGGAGATCCGGATACGCAGTATTTT; CDR3: CASSLSVAGDPDTQYF
J: TRBJ2-1; size: .; D: TRBD2; V: TRBV5-4; DNA: TGTGCCAGCAGCGCTGTGGGAGCGGGAGGGTTTCGTGAGCAGTTCTTC; CDR3: CASSAVGAGGFREQFF
J: TRBJ1-3; size: .; D: .; V: TRBV10-3; DNA: TGTGCCATCACCAACGGACAGCCTCCTGGAAACACCATATATTTT; CDR3: CAITNGQPPGNTIYF
J: TRBJ2-1; size: .; D: TRBD2; V: TRBV11-2; DNA: TGTGCCAGCAGCTTGGGACTAGCGGGGGTCCCTGAGCAGTTCTTC; CDR3: CASSLGLAGVPEQFF
J: TRBJ2-7; size: .; D: TRBD1; V: TRBV28; DNA: TGTGCCAGCAGTTCAGACAGGGGGCGCCCCTCCGAGCAGTACTTC; CDR3: CASSSDRGRPSEQYF
J: TRBJ1-1; size: .; D: TRBD1; V: TRBV9; DNA: TGTGCCAGCAGCGCCACCGGGACAGGGAACACTGAAGCTTTCTTT; CDR3: CASSATGTGNTEAFF
J: TRBJ2-3; size: .; D: TRBD2; V: TRBV7-2; DNA: TGTGCCAGCAGCTACCGGGGCAGCGGGGCAGATACGCAGTATTTT; CDR3: CASSYRGSGADTQYF